This section outlines one T cell receptor beta chain sequence together with its context. These data are taken from a study of blood T cells in healthy people across ages. The V gene end was trimmed by 7 bases and the J gene end by 4 bases; junction bases not matched to a gene: 5. This CDR3 region has 14 residues. Germline V gene sequence: CDR1 MNHEY, CDR2 SVGAGI. Together with a sample-barcoded 5' primer, a J-beta primer mix was included in a second PCR lasting about 7 to 11 cycles. TCRdb analysed the 5' RACE reads with MiXCR anew, one entry per CDR3 protein. This table holds some 730,000 distinct CDR3 sequences, about a fifth found once.

Specimen: blood. This chain connects TRBV6-5 to TRBJ2-3; 10 bases align to TRBD2. The source of this sequence is a man aged 70 or older in good health. CDR3 coding DNA: TGTGCCAGCAAAAGCGGGGGGGGCGCAGATACGCAGTATTTT. Protein: CASKSGGGADTQYF.